One and the same sample provided the 27 T cell receptor beta chains below, sequenced in a study of T cells in Graves' hyperthyroidism and ophthalmopathy. TCR beta CDR3 sequences were amplified from RNA transcripts. HTBI primers were the set used in a first-round RT-PCR of the TCR CDR3. In TCRdb, the multiplex PCR reads were re-called with MiXCR into one record per CDR3 protein. This table has roughly 500,000 distinct CDR3 sequences, roughly 46% appearing once. The sample was peripheral blood or thyroid tissue (not recorded which). All receptors derive from an adult woman with Graves' disease, either hyperthyroidism or ophthalmopathy (not recorded which).

The chain joins TRBV20-1 to TRBJ1-2, with no clear D. The V and J ends lost 3 bases and 5 bases respectively, with 16 bases between them. Germline V gene sequence: CDR1 DFQATT, CDR2 SNEGSKA (reference sequence). The CDR3 runs 14 residues. For the CDR3, the DNA is TGCAGTGCTAGTTTTGGACTAGCGGGATATGGCTACACCTTC. Its protein is CSASFGLAGYGYTF.

The sample holds many counts of this clonotype. The genes are TRBV7-9 and TRBJ1-2; 8 nucleotides agree with TRBD1. Germline-derived CDR1 and CDR2 are SEHNR and FQNEAQ (reference sequence). The CDR3 has 15 amino acids. Trimming took 5 bases from V and 3 from J; bases not matched to a gene: 8. CDR3 nucleotides: TGTGCCAGCAGCCCATGGGACAGGAGCTACTATGGCTACACCTTC. This translates into CASSPWDRSYYGYTF. Drawing the rest from reference TRBV7-9 and TRBJ1-2, the complete variable domain is DTGVSQNPRHKITKRGQNVTFRCDPISEHNRLYWYRQTLGQGPEFLTYFQNEAQLEKSRLLSDRFSAERPKGSFSTLEIQRTEQGDSAMYLCASSPWDRSYYGYTFGSGTRLTVV.

The CDR3 DNA reads as TGTGCCAGCAGCTTAGGGATAAACCAGTGTCTTCATAATTCACCCCTCCACTTT. It yields the protein CASSLGINQCLHNSPLHF. The rearrangement uses TRBV7-2 and TRBJ1-6; D is uncertain. CDR1 is SGHTA, CDR2 FQGNSA, per germline. CDR3 size: 18 residues. Trimming shortened V by 1 base and J by 5 bases, and 18 bases separated the two germline ends.

The CDR3, as DNA: TGTGCCAGCAGTTCGACAGGGCCCTATGGCTACACCTTC. It translates to CASSSTGPYGYTF. The rearrangement links TRBV7-9 to TRBJ1-2, with 7 bases matching TRBD1. Germline CDR1 SEHNR, CDR2 FQNEAQ (reference sequence). The CDR3 spans 13 residues. Germline trimming cut 6 bases from V and 4 bases from J; bases unmatched to any gene: 5.

The chain has TRBV9 and TRBJ2-5; 9 bases align to TRBD2. Germline CDR1 is SGDLS and CDR2 is YYNGEE. This CDR3 has 16 residues. The ends lost 1 base at V and 3 bases at J; junction bases unmatched: 7. This chain's CDR3 is CASSVSSQRGEETQYF. DNA of the CDR3: TGTGCCAGCAGCGTATCGTCCCAGCGGGGGGAAGAGACCCAGTACTTC.

This clonotype was observed many times. This sequence joins TRBV19 and TRBJ1-3; D gene unclear. Between the trimmed V and J ends, which lost 6 bases and 3 bases, there was a span of 12 bases. Germline V gene sequence: CDR1 LNHDA, CDR2 SQIVND (reference sequence). This CDR3 spans 14 amino acids. CDR3 sequence reads: CASRRVNDGNTIYF. Written as DNA, the CDR3 is TGTGCCAGTAGGAGGGTCAATGATGGAAACACCATATATTTT.

This chain connects TRBV6-1 to TRBJ2-5; D call uncertain. V lost 5 bases to trimming and J lost 2 bases, with 15 bases between them. From germline, CDR1 is MNHNS and CDR2 SASEGT. The CDR3 totals 15 residues. Written as DNA, the CDR3 is TGTGCCAGCAGTCAAAGGACGAACGGGCAAGAGACCCAGTACTTC. Translated: CASSQRTNGQETQYF.

In its sample, this clonotype was seen many times. The V call is TRBV10-3, the J call TRBJ1-1; D ambiguous. The length of the CDR3 is 13 residues. The V end was cut by 7 bases, the J end by 0 bases, with 9 bases between. The V gene's germline CDR1 is ENHRY and CDR2 SYGVKD. The CDR3, as DNA: TGTGCCATCACCGACTTATTGAACACTGAAGCTTTCTTT. It specifies CAITDLLNTEAFF.

This clonotype was picked up many times. The CDR3 loop is CASSHRDRQETQYF. In DNA form, the CDR3 reads TGCGCCAGCAGCCACCGGGACAGACAAGAGACCCAGTACTTC. The rearrangement uses TRBV5-1 and TRBJ2-5; 7 bases map to TRBD1. Germline values: CDR1 SGHRS, CDR2 YFSETQ. This CDR3 comprises 14 residues. With V trimmed by 4 bases and J by 2 bases, 5 bases remained unmatched.

This chain links TRBV12-3 or TRBV12-4 with TRBJ2-2, with 9 bases lining up with TRBD1. The junction had 4 bases not matched to a gene; V was cut back by 5 bases and J by 6 bases. The CDR3 is 14 residues long. DNA for the CDR3: TGTGCCAGCAGTCTCAGGACAGGGGCCGGGGAGCTGTTTTTT. This encodes CASSLRTGAGELFF.

As for this clonotype: At one boundary the junction diverges from the germline segment, which might be a read error. V and J are TRBV7-7 and TRBJ2-5; D assignment may be TRBD1 or TRBD2 (5 bases each). This CDR3 region has 15 residues. From germline, CDR1 is SSHAT and CDR2 FNYEAQ (reference sequence). The CDR3 loop reads CASSLGQGRGETQYF. CDR3 coding DNA: TGTGCTAGCAGCTTAGGGCAGGGAAGAGGGGAGACCCAGTACTTC.

The chain links TRBV2 to TRBJ1-5; TRBD1 agrees at 9 bases. V trimming: 6 bases; J trimming: 6 bases; junction bases outside the gene matches: 12. Per the germline V gene, CDR1 is SNHLY and CDR2 is FYNNEI. CDR3 length: 16 residues. DNA of the CDR3: TGTGCCAGCAGAACCGGGACAGGGAGATTTGGTCAGCCCCAGCATTTT. Translated, it gives CASRTGTGRFGQPQHF.

This clonotype was observed a handful of times. The chain recombines TRBV28 with TRBJ2-7; the match to TRBD2 covers 8 bases. Trimming took 5 bases from V and 6 from J; bases not matched to a gene: 9. CDR3 length: 14 amino acids. Germline values: CDR1 MDHEN, CDR2 SYDVKM. The CDR3 DNA sequence: TGTGCCAGCAGTAAAGCGGGAGTAGGAGGCGAGCAGTACTTC. It encodes CASSKAGVGGEQYF.

Comments on this clonotype: Mismatch with germline at one junction end may stem from a read error. CDR3 in DNA: TGTGCCAGCAGTTCCGAGATAGGGACCTACGAGCAGTACTTC. This translates into CASSSEIGTYEQYF. This chain connects TRBV10-3 to TRBJ2-7; D is ambiguous. This CDR3 spans 14 amino acids. CDR1 and CDR2 (germline): ENHRY, SYGVKD.

This clonotype showed up many times. The V gene is TRBV5-1, the J gene TRBJ1-1, with D perhaps TRBD1 (5 bases). The CDR3 covers 15 residues. Germline CDR1 SGHRS, CDR2 YFSETQ. V was cut by 6 bases and J by 1 base, with 16 bases left in between. The CDR3 DNA follows: TGCGCCAGCATAGGGGAGGGTACGAGGAACACTGAAGCTTTCTTT. It codes for CASIGEGTRNTEAFF.

The chain links TRBV10-2 to TRBJ2-3; 13 positions agree with TRBD2. CDR3 length equals 15 residues. Losses at the gene ends were 4 bases for V and 11 bases for J; bases not matched to a gene: 9. The germline gives CDR1 WSHSY, CDR2 SAAADI. CDR3 coding DNA: TGCGCCAGCAGTGCCGGACTAGCGGGAGACTACGAGCAGTATTTT. Protein product: CASSAGLAGDYEQYF.

This clonotype was observed many times. The chain couples TRBV2 to TRBJ1-2; 9 nucleotides match TRBD1. Germline assignment: CDR1 SNHLY and CDR2 FYNNEI. The CDR3 spans 13 residues. V trimming: 6 bases; J trimming: 7 bases; junction bases outside the gene matches: 6. CDR3 DNA sequence: TGTGCCAGCAGGGTGACAGGGGGACGTGGCTACACCTTC. Encoded protein: CASRVTGGRGYTF.

The sample holds many counts of this clonotype. V is TRBV5-1 and J is TRBJ1-2, with a weak D call TRBD1 (5 bases). Trimming cost V 7 bases and J 4 bases, with 14 bases left between them. Germline V gives CDR1 SGHRS, CDR2 YFSETQ. CDR3 length: 13 amino acids. The CDR3 DNA is TGCGCCAGCCGACCGACAGAGCGCTATGGCTACACCTTC. Its protein product is CASRPTERYGYTF.

The chain employs TRBV20-1 and TRBJ1-5; tentatively, D is TRBD1 (5 bases). This CDR3 region has 14 residues. Trimming stripped 6 bases from V and 4 bases from J, with 16 bases between. CDR1 and CDR2 (germline): DFQATT, SNEGSKA (reference sequence). The CDR3 DNA reads TGCAGTGCCTGGAGCCAGGGAGGGAATCAGCCCCAGCATTTT. Its protein product is CSAWSQGGNQPQHF.

J is TRBJ1-5 and V is TRBV10-3; D is perhaps TRBD1 (5 bases). The V end was cut by 3 bases, the J end by 7 bases, with 13 bases between. The CDR3 consists of 14 residues. Per the germline V gene, CDR1 is ENHRY and CDR2 is SYGVKD. The CDR3 bases are TGTGCCATCAGTGATACTAGGGGCAGGCAGCCCCAGCATTTT. This codes for CAISDTRGRQPQHF.

The sample holds many counts of this clonotype. The chain employs TRBV19 and TRBJ2-2, with 12 bases that match TRBD2. The trim removed 6 bases at V and 0 bases at J, leaving 14 bases unmatched. Germline CDR1 is LNHDA and CDR2 is SQIVND (reference sequence). The CDR3 contains 20 residues. CDR3 DNA sequence: TGTGCCAGTAGCTATCCCGGTGCTAGCGGGAGGGGGACGAACACCGGGGAGCTGTTTTTT. It codes for CASSYPGASGRGTNTGELFF.

CDR3 in DNA: TGTGCCAGTAGTATAGATTTCGGGACAGGGGAATACGAGCAGTACTTC. This codes for CASSIDFGTGEYEQYF. The chain couples TRBV19 to TRBJ2-7; 10 nucleotides agree with TRBD1. CDR1 and CDR2 from the germline V gene are LNHDA and SQIVND (reference sequence). The V gene end was trimmed by 0 bases and the J gene end by 4 bases; junction bases not matched to a gene: 6. The CDR3 extends over 16 amino acids.

The chain couples TRBV9 to TRBJ1-3; D may be TRBD1 (5 bases). V was cut by 3 bases and J by 1 base, with 11 bases left in between. The length of the CDR3 is 15 residues. In germline, CDR1 is SGDLS, CDR2 YYNGEE. CDR3: CASSAGGRSGNTIYF. CDR3 DNA: TGTGCCAGCAGCGCGGGGGGGAGGTCTGGAAACACCATATATTTT. The full variable domain, with the rest looked up from reference TRBV9 and TRBJ1-3, is DSGVTQTPKHLITATGQRVTLRCSPRSGDLSVYWYQQSLDQGLQFLIQYYNGEERAKGNILERFSAQQFPDLHSELNLSSLELGDSALYFCASSAGGRSGNTIYFGEGSWLTVV.

Turning to this clonotype: The final CDR3 position lacks the conserved phenylalanine or tryptophan, pointing to a likely read error. This chain joins TRBV6-1 and TRBJ2-5; 12 positions match TRBD2. CDR1 and CDR2 from the germline V gene are MNHNS and SASEGT. The CDR3 runs 16 residues. Unmatched junction bases numbered 6, after V lost 5 bases and J lost 2 bases. The CDR3 reads CASSRLAGDIQETQYS. As DNA, the CDR3 is TGTGCCAGCAGTCGACTAGCGGGAGATATACAAGAGACCCAGTACTCC.

The rearrangement uses TRBV20-1 and TRBJ1-1; a weak D match, TRBD1 (5 bases). Germline V gene lookup returns CDR1 DFQATT and CDR2 SNEGSKA (reference sequence). This CDR3 has 13 amino acids. V lost 6 bases and J 3 bases, leaving 14 bases between the germline ends. As DNA, the CDR3 is TGCAGTGCCCCGGACAATACGCACACTGAAGCTTTCTTT. Residues: CSAPDNTHTEAFF.

The chain links TRBV7-8 to TRBJ1-2; D is perhaps TRBD1 (6 bases). CDR3 length: 12 residues. CDR1 SGHVS and CDR2 FQNEAQ come from the germline V gene. Trimming removed 5 bases at V and 10 bases at J, with 14 bases between. In DNA, the CDR3 is TGTGCCAGCAGCCCACAGGGTGGGATCTACACCTTC. As protein: CASSPQGGIYTF.

This clonotype showed up many times. This chain connects TRBV2 to TRBJ2-2; D unresolved. Trimming removed 2 bases from V and 6 bases from J, with 7 bases in between. Germline loops: CDR1 SNHLY, CDR2 FYNNEI. The CDR3 is made up of 13 amino acids. Here the CDR3 DNA reads TGTGCCAGCAGTGAATATAACGCCGGGGAGCTGTTTTTT. Translating it yields CASSEYNAGELFF.